This TCR beta chain was documented in a study of T cells in Graves' hyperthyroidism and ophthalmopathy. The CDR3 covers 15 residues. Germline lookup yields CDR1 LNHNV and CDR2 YYDKDF (reference sequence). Between the trimmed V and J ends, which lost 5 bases and 0 bases, there was a span of 14 bases. Amplification yielded TCR beta CDR3 regions, with RNA transcripts as the source. The TCR CDR3 was amplified in a first-round RT-PCR using the HTBI primer set. Using its own MiXCR run on the multiplex PCR reads, TCRdb lists one record per CDR3 protein. The sample has some 510,000 distinct CDR3 sequences; less than 25% are singletons.

The genes are TRBV15 and TRBJ2-7; tentatively, D is TRBD1 or TRBD2 (6 bases each). Sequencing used blood. The clonotype was recovered from a man aged 18-30 years with Graves' hyperthyroidism. The CDR3 DNA follows: TGTGCCACCAGCCGAGGGGGGCTAGCCTCCTACGAGCAGTACTTC. Translating gives CATSRGGLASYEQYF.